A selection of T cell receptor beta chains follows, all from one sample in a study of OX40 agonist ivuxolimab in advanced cancers. Libraries were prepared by immunoSEQ multiplex PCR; TCRdb keeps only in-frame clonotypes and omits some of them. In the table there are about 87,000 clones, roughly 85% of which are singletons. The material was CD4+ or CD8+ T cells sorted from blood, obtained in a trial of the OX40 agonist ivuxolimab. These receptors all stem from an adult with an advanced solid tumor such as melanoma, head and neck, liver or kidney cancer. CDR3s include the opening cysteine and the closing phenylalanine or tryptophan. Each record gives: CDR3 DNA, CDR3 protein, J gene, clone size, D gene, V gene. A D gene is named only where the DNA matches it firmly. Clone size is stated in some rows and not others, as once, few, many or a class when expanded.

CDR3nt: TGTGCCAGCAGCCCCCGTCGGGACAGGCAAGGGGGCACCTTC; CDR3aa: CASSPRRDRQGGTF; j_gene: TRBJ1-2; abundance: .; d_gene: TRBD1; v_gene: TRBV5-6
CDR3nt: TGCGCCAGCAGCTTAGGGCAGGGGGGCCAAGAGACCCAGTACTTC; CDR3aa: CASSLGQGGQETQYF; j_gene: TRBJ2-5; abundance: .; d_gene: .; v_gene: TRBV5-1
CDR3nt: TGCGCCAGCAGCCAAACGTTACTAGCGGGGGGTCTGAAGACCCAGTACTTC; CDR3aa: CASSQTLLAGGLKTQYF; j_gene: TRBJ2-5; abundance: few; d_gene: TRBD2; v_gene: TRBV4-1
CDR3nt: TGTGCCAGCAGCGTATCGGGCAGGGGCCACGAGCAGTACTTC; CDR3aa: CASSVSGRGHEQYF; j_gene: TRBJ2-7; abundance: .; d_gene: .; v_gene: TRBV9
CDR3nt: TGTGCCAGCAGCCCACAGGGCTACGAGCAGTACTTC; CDR3aa: CASSPQGYEQYF; j_gene: TRBJ2-7; abundance: .; d_gene: .; v_gene: TRBV14
CDR3nt: TGTGCCAGCAGTTCCACCGGGACAGGGGAATCACCCCTCCACTTT; CDR3aa: CASSSTGTGESPLHF; j_gene: TRBJ1-6; abundance: few; d_gene: TRBD1; v_gene: TRBV6-5
CDR3nt: TGTGCCAGCAGCTTATCCGCCACAGATACGCAGTATTTT; CDR3aa: CASSLSATDTQYF; j_gene: TRBJ2-3; abundance: .; d_gene: .; v_gene: TRBV7-2
CDR3nt: TGCAGCGTTGACAGGGTAGAGGGCTACACCTTC; CDR3aa: CSVDRVEGYTF; j_gene: TRBJ1-2; abundance: .; d_gene: .; v_gene: TRBV29-1
CDR3nt: TGTGCCAGCAGCCAGGGACTCAACCGGCAGTATTTT; CDR3aa: CASSQGLNRQYF; j_gene: TRBJ2-3; abundance: .; d_gene: .; v_gene: TRBV7-8
CDR3nt: TGTGCCAGCAGCGCTGATCCTAATTCACCCCTCCACTTT; CDR3aa: CASSADPNSPLHF; j_gene: TRBJ1-6; abundance: few; d_gene: .; v_gene: TRBV2
CDR3nt: TGTGCCAGCAGCTCTCCCCGGGACAGGGGGAATGAGCAGTTCTTC; CDR3aa: CASSSPRDRGNEQFF; j_gene: TRBJ2-1; abundance: .; d_gene: TRBD1; v_gene: TRBV11-2
CDR3nt: TGTGCCAGCAGCCCGTCGGCAGGAAACTCTGGGGCCAACGTCCTGACTTTC; CDR3aa: CASSPSAGNSGANVLTF; j_gene: TRBJ2-6; abundance: .; d_gene: .; v_gene: TRBV4-2
CDR3nt: TGTGCCAGCAGCAAGGACGGGGGCACAGATACGCAGTATTTT; CDR3aa: CASSKDGGTDTQYF; j_gene: TRBJ2-3; abundance: few; d_gene: .; v_gene: TRBV2
CDR3nt: TGTGCCATCAGTGAGAGGCTAGCGGGGGGAGGGTCCTACGAGCAGTACTTC; CDR3aa: CAISERLAGGGSYEQYF; j_gene: TRBJ2-7; abundance: few; d_gene: TRBD2; v_gene: TRBV10-3
CDR3nt: TGTGCCAGCAGCTTAAATTCTCGGGAGACCCAGTACTTC; CDR3aa: CASSLNSRETQYF; j_gene: TRBJ2-5; abundance: .; d_gene: .; v_gene: TRBV7-3
CDR3nt: TGTGCCAGCAACGGCGCAGGGGGCGGGCGGTACGAGCAGTACTTC; CDR3aa: CASNGAGGGRYEQYF; j_gene: TRBJ2-7; abundance: once; d_gene: TRBD1; v_gene: TRBV7-2
CDR3nt: TGTGCCTGGAGTAGAAACACGAATCAGCCCCAGCATTTT; CDR3aa: CAWSRNTNQPQHF; j_gene: TRBJ1-5; abundance: .; d_gene: .; v_gene: TRBV30
CDR3nt: TGTGCCAGCAGCTGGTACAGCCAAGAGACCCAGTACTTC; CDR3aa: CASSWYSQETQYF; j_gene: TRBJ2-5; abundance: .; d_gene: .; v_gene: TRBV5-6
CDR3nt: TGTGCCAGCAGCCCCGAGGGGGTTCATCAGAGCCACTATGGCTACACCTTC; CDR3aa: CASSPEGVHQSHYGYTF; j_gene: TRBJ1-2; abundance: .; d_gene: .; v_gene: TRBV11-2
CDR3nt: TGTGCCAGCAGCCAATCAACAGTTCAAGAGACCCAGTACTTC; CDR3aa: CASSQSTVQETQYF; j_gene: TRBJ2-5; abundance: .; d_gene: .; v_gene: TRBV4-2
CDR3nt: TGTGCCAGCAGTGAAGGGCTAGCCATTGGCACTGAGCAGTTCTTC; CDR3aa: CASSEGLAIGTEQFF; j_gene: TRBJ2-1; abundance: .; d_gene: .; v_gene: TRBV2
CDR3nt: TGTGCCAGCTCACCACGTTACAGCGAGAACACTGAAGCTTTCTTT; CDR3aa: CASSPRYSENTEAFF; j_gene: TRBJ1-1; abundance: few; d_gene: .; v_gene: TRBV18
CDR3nt: TGTGCCAGCAGTGTTAATGGGGGGCGAGCCCAGCATTTT; CDR3aa: CASSVNGGRAQHF; j_gene: TRBJ1-5; abundance: .; d_gene: .; v_gene: TRBV2
CDR3nt: TGTGCCAGCAGTGAAGCCCCAGGGAGGTTGGACACCATATATTTT; CDR3aa: CASSEAPGRLDTIYF; j_gene: TRBJ1-3; abundance: .; d_gene: .; v_gene: TRBV6-1
CDR3nt: TGTGCCTGGAGCCAACAGTTTTACGAGCAGTACTTC; CDR3aa: CAWSQQFYEQYF; j_gene: TRBJ2-7; abundance: few; d_gene: .; v_gene: TRBV30
CDR3nt: TGTGCCATCCAGGACAGGGGAGGGCAGCCCCAGCATTTT; CDR3aa: CAIQDRGGQPQHF; j_gene: TRBJ1-5; abundance: .; d_gene: TRBD1; v_gene: TRBV10-3
CDR3nt: TGTGCCAGCAGAGGCGGCCGGGGCTCCTACAATGAGCAGTTCTTC; CDR3aa: CASRGGRGSYNEQFF; j_gene: TRBJ2-1; abundance: .; d_gene: .; v_gene: TRBV2
CDR3nt: TGTGCCAGCAGCTTAGTTGAGAGCCACGAGCAGTACTTC; CDR3aa: CASSLVESHEQYF; j_gene: TRBJ2-7; abundance: .; d_gene: .; v_gene: TRBV7-2
CDR3nt: TGTGCCAGCAGCTTGAGGCAGGAAGAGACCCAGTACTTC; CDR3aa: CASSLRQEETQYF; j_gene: TRBJ2-5; abundance: .; d_gene: .; v_gene: TRBV5-6
CDR3nt: TGTGCCAGCAGTTACTCAGATCCTTCGAGGTCACCCCTCCACTTT; CDR3aa: CASSYSDPSRSPLHF; j_gene: TRBJ1-6; abundance: .; d_gene: .; v_gene: TRBV6-5
CDR3nt: TGTGCCAGCAGCCGTTCCAGGGGGGCGAACGAGCAGTACTTC; CDR3aa: CASSRSRGANEQYF; j_gene: TRBJ2-7; abundance: .; d_gene: .; v_gene: TRBV7-6
CDR3nt: TGTGCCAGCAGCACCGAGGTCGAGACCAGGGACGAGCAGTACTTC; CDR3aa: CASSTEVETRDEQYF; j_gene: TRBJ2-7; abundance: .; d_gene: .; v_gene: TRBV21-1
CDR3nt: TGTGCCAGTAACAGGGACCTCCTTCAAGAGACCCAGTACTTC; CDR3aa: CASNRDLLQETQYF; j_gene: TRBJ2-5; abundance: .; d_gene: .; v_gene: TRBV19
CDR3nt: TGCGCCAGCAGGGAGGCTACCAACACAGATACGCAGTATTTT; CDR3aa: CASREATNTDTQYF; j_gene: TRBJ2-3; abundance: .; d_gene: .; v_gene: TRBV5-1
CDR3nt: TGTGCCAGCTCACCCCGACCCGGCGGAAACACTGAAGCTTTCTTT; CDR3aa: CASSPRPGGNTEAFF; j_gene: TRBJ1-1; abundance: .; d_gene: .; v_gene: TRBV18
CDR3nt: TGTGCCAGCTCACCACCAGAAACCTTCGGTGAGCAGTACTTC; CDR3aa: CASSPPETFGEQYF; j_gene: TRBJ2-7; abundance: .; d_gene: .; v_gene: TRBV18
CDR3nt: TGCGCCAGCAGCCCTGGGGGCCAATTATCAGATACGCAGTATTTT; CDR3aa: CASSPGGQLSDTQYF; j_gene: TRBJ2-3; abundance: .; d_gene: .; v_gene: TRBV5-1
CDR3nt: TGTGCCTGGGGGGACCTAGATAATGAAAAACTGTTTTTT; CDR3aa: CAWGDLDNEKLFF; j_gene: TRBJ1-4; abundance: .; d_gene: .; v_gene: TRBV30
CDR3nt: TGTGCCAGCAGCTTAGTAGGGAACAATGAGCAGTTCTTC; CDR3aa: CASSLVGNNEQFF; j_gene: TRBJ2-1; abundance: once; d_gene: .; v_gene: TRBV11-2
CDR3nt: TGTGCCTGGAAGGGGAAAGACAGAGCCTATGGCTACACCTTC; CDR3aa: CAWKGKDRAYGYTF; j_gene: TRBJ1-2; abundance: .; d_gene: .; v_gene: TRBV30
CDR3nt: TGTGCCAGCACCCAGGGGCGCTCCGAGCAGTACTTC; CDR3aa: CASTQGRSEQYF; j_gene: TRBJ2-7; abundance: .; d_gene: .; v_gene: TRBV28
CDR3nt: TGCGCCAGCAGCCAAGGGGGACAGTTGAACACTGAAGCTTTCTTT; CDR3aa: CASSQGGQLNTEAFF; j_gene: TRBJ1-1; abundance: .; d_gene: TRBD1; v_gene: TRBV4-1